The 4 T cell receptor beta chains presented below share a single source sample, sequenced in a study of blood T cell repertoires in COVID-19. TCRdb's table, derived via immunoSEQ multiplex PCR, lists solely in-frame clones and lacks some. The data contain about 92,000 clones, over 75% of them seen just once; the ten biggest clones take up roughly an eighth. The sequenced sample was peripheral blood. These receptors were obtained from a human donor in a cohort sampled during active COVID-19.

J is TRBJ2-5 and V is TRBV7-6; D is ambiguous. Trimming pared 0 bases from V and 4 bases from J, leaving 6 bases between. CDR3 length: 13 residues. Germline CDR1 and CDR2: SGHVS and FNYEAQ. In DNA, the CDR3 is TGTGCCAGCAGCTTAGCGCGAGGAGAGACCCAGTACTTC. As protein: CASSLARGETQYF. Variable domain in full (rest from reference TRBV7-6 and TRBJ2-5): GAGVSQSPRYKVTKRGQDVALRCDPISGHVSLYWYRQALGQGPEFLTYFNYEAQQDKSGLPNDRFSAERPEGSISTLTIQRTEQRDSAMYRCASSLARGETQYFGPGTRLLVL.

The chain joins TRBV7-2 to TRBJ2-6, with 8 nucleotides matching TRBD1. CDR1 is SGHTA and CDR2 is FQGNSA in the germline V gene. The CDR3 spans 19 residues. J was trimmed by 4 bases and V by 8 bases; bases with no gene match: 19. This CDR3 reads CASGLPPQGGVLGANVLTF. DNA of the CDR3: TGTGCCAGCGGACTTCCCCCACAGGGGGGCGTTTTGGGGGCCAACGTCCTGACTTTC.

The chain joins TRBV5-4 to TRBJ1-5, with a possible D match to TRBD1 (6 bases). V was clipped by 3 bases and J by 4 bases, with 14 bases between them. Germline loops: CDR1 SGHNT, CDR2 YYREEE (reference sequence). CDR3 length: 15 residues. The CDR3 DNA is TGTGCCAGCAGCTCTGGACAGAATCGGAATCAGCCCCAGCATTTT. This translates into CASSSGQNRNQPQHF.

The chain joins TRBV5-1 to TRBJ2-1; D perhaps matches TRBD2 (5 bases). This CDR3 is 15 amino acids long. The ends were cut back, 0 bases at V and 9 bases at J, with 16 bases in the middle. Germline CDR1 and CDR2: SGHRS and YFSETQ. This CDR3 is CASSLGEYGFGEQFF. CDR3 nucleotides: TGCGCCAGCAGCTTGGGGGAGTACGGATTCGGTGAGCAGTTCTTC.